This is a list of T cell receptor beta chains from one sample in a study of T cell responses to AZD1222 COVID-19 vaccine. The protocol was immunoSEQ multiplex PCR, while the TCRdb copy is restricted to in-frame clones and leaves out a portion. Of over 100,000 clones listed, about nine tenths were seen once; the top ten hold 6% to 7.5%. The sequencing here drew on peripheral blood, taken on day 0 of AZD1222 vaccination. These receptors were taken from an adult in good health. Each CDR3 is given with its conserved first and last residue. The order of the fields is CDR3 DNA, CDR3 protein, clone size, D gene, CDR3 length, J gene, V gene. D genes are given only for firm matches. Size is omitted from some rows. Given values are once, few, many or a class for expanded clones.

TGTGCCGTCCGGGACTTATCCTCTGGAAACACCATATATTTT CAVRDLSSGNTIYF - - 14 TRBJ1-3 TRBV7-9
TGTGCCAGCAGCCAAGATCTGCGTATCCAAGAGACCCAGTACTTC CASSQDLRIQETQYF few - 15 TRBJ2-5 TRBV4-2
TGTGCCAGCTCACCGGGGCGAAGCAATCAGCCCCAGCATTTT CASSPGRSNQPQHF - - 14 TRBJ1-5 TRBV18
TGTGCCAGCAGTTGGTCAGGGGGTGGGACTGAAGCTTTCTTT CASSWSGGGTEAFF - TRBD1 14 TRBJ1-1 TRBV6-5
TGTGCCAGCAGCTTAGCCAGGCAAGAGACCCAGTACTTC CASSLARQETQYF - - 13 TRBJ2-5 TRBV7-6
TGTGCCACCAGCAGAGTGAGCGGGGGGTCCTACGAGCAGTACTTC CATSRVSGGSYEQYF few TRBD2 15 TRBJ2-7 TRBV15
TGTGCCAGCAGCTTATTAATTGGGAATCAGCCCCAGCATTTT CASSLLIGNQPQHF - - 14 TRBJ1-5 TRBV7-8
TGTGCCAGCAGGGGACAGTCCTCCTATCGCTACACCTTC CASRGQSSYRYTF - TRBD1 13 TRBJ1-2 TRBV27
TGTGCCAGCAGTACCACAGGGTCGGAAAACACCATATATTTT CASSTTGSENTIYF - - 14 TRBJ1-3 TRBV6-2/TRBV6-3
TGTGCCAGCAGCTTGGACGGATTCTCTGGAAACACCATATATTTT CASSLDGFSGNTIYF - - 15 TRBJ1-3 TRBV5-4
TGTGCCAGCAGCCCCTTGACGGCGAACACTGAAGCTTTCTTT CASSPLTANTEAFF - - 14 TRBJ1-1 TRBV7-9
TGTGCCAGCAGTGATGCGGCTTACCAAGAGACCCAGTACTTC CASSDAAYQETQYF - - 14 TRBJ2-5 TRBV2
TGTGCCAGCTCACCGCCAGGGGAGGGCTATGGCTACACCTTC CASSPPGEGYGYTF - - 14 TRBJ1-2 TRBV18
TGTGCCAGCAGCCTAACAAAGGGCCTCCTTAGAATGAACACTGAAGCTTTCTTT CASSLTKGLLRMNTEAFF medium-sized - 18 TRBJ1-1 TRBV5-5
TGTGCCAGCAGTGAACAGGGGGGCTATGGCTACACCTTC CASSEQGGYGYTF - TRBD1 13 TRBJ1-2 TRBV6-1
TGTGCCAGTAGAACTCAGGGTAGTGTGGGGTACGAGCAGTACTTC CASRTQGSVGYEQYF few - 15 TRBJ2-7 TRBV19
TGTGCCAGCAGCCTGTGGGGGTCTAGCGGGGGGACCCAGGGGAAAACAGATACGCAGTATTTT CASSLWGSSGGTQGKTDTQYF - TRBD2 21 TRBJ2-3 TRBV6-6
TGCACCAGCAGCCATCACCGGGCCTCGAATCAGCCCCAGCATTTT CTSSHHRASNQPQHF - - 15 TRBJ1-5 TRBV1
TGTGCCAGCGCCCTGGGGGGATTGGACACCGGGGAGCTGTTTTTT CASALGGLDTGELFF - - 15 TRBJ2-2 TRBV5-6
TGTGCCAGCAGCTTCGTAGTTAGCGAGCAGTACTTC CASSFVVSEQYF once - 12 TRBJ2-7 TRBV7-9
TGCAGTGCTAGTAAACTAGCGGGAAACCTAGGGGAGCAGTACTTC CSASKLAGNLGEQYF - TRBD2 15 TRBJ2-7 TRBV20-1
TGTGCCAGCTCACCAGGAAATGAGCAGTTCTTC CASSPGNEQFF - - 11 TRBJ2-1 TRBV18
TGTGCCAGCTCACCGACGGGGACTAGCGCTGGGGCCAACGTCCTGACTTTC CASSPTGTSAGANVLTF once TRBD2 17 TRBJ2-6 TRBV18
TGTGCCAGTAGACCTCCCCGGCAGGGTAACGAGCAGTTCTTC CASRPPRQGNEQFF - - 14 TRBJ2-1 TRBV19
TGTGCCGCCCGGGACATATCCTACAATGAGCAGTTCTTC CAARDISYNEQFF - - 13 TRBJ2-1 TRBV19
TGTGCCAGTAGTATAGGGGGGGGAAACAATGAGCAGTTCTTC CASSIGGGNNEQFF - TRBD2 14 TRBJ2-1 TRBV19
TGTGCCAGCAGTTCCCCAGCCGGCTACACCTTC CASSSPAGYTF - - 11 TRBJ1-2 TRBV28
TGTGCCAGCAGGACCGGGACGGCAGAAGAGACCCAGTACTTC CASRTGTAEETQYF - - 14 TRBJ2-5 TRBV21-1
TGTGCCAGCAGCCGGGGACTAGCGGGGGACGCGAACACCGGGGAGCTGTTTTTT CASSRGLAGDANTGELFF - TRBD2 18 TRBJ2-2 TRBV7-3
TGTGCCAGCAGCTTCGAGCCCCGGAGCGCTGAAGCTTTCTTT CASSFEPRSAEAFF - - 14 TRBJ1-1 TRBV11-2
TGTGCCAGCAGCGTAGATGGGAGTCAGCCCCAGCATTTT CASSVDGSQPQHF - - 13 TRBJ1-5 TRBV9
TGCGCCAGCAGCCCGACAGGGAAGGTTGCCGGGGAGCTGTTTTTT CASSPTGKVAGELFF - TRBD1 15 TRBJ2-2 TRBV5-1
TGTGCCAGCAGTTTCCCCTATGGCTACACCTTC CASSFPYGYTF - - 11 TRBJ1-2 TRBV28
TGTGCAAGTCGCTTAGCTAACCAGGGGACGCAGTATTTT CASRLANQGTQYF - - 13 TRBJ2-3 TRBV12-2
TGTGCCAGCAGCGACAGGGGAGGATGGACCGGGGAGCTGTTTTTT CASSDRGGWTGELFF once TRBD1 15 TRBJ2-2 TRBV11-1
TGTGCCAGCAGCCCGAATAACTATGGCTACACCTTC CASSPNNYGYTF - - 12 TRBJ1-2 TRBV9
TGTGCCAGCAGTCTCCCGGGACAGGGGAGTGAAAAACTGTTTTTT CASSLPGQGSEKLFF - TRBD1 15 TRBJ1-4 TRBV28
TGTGCCAGCAGTATCGACAGGAACACTGAAGCTTTCTTT CASSIDRNTEAFF - - 13 TRBJ1-1 TRBV6-6
TGTGCCAGCAGTTTTCCTCAAGGCAGGGGATCTGGAAACACCATATATTTT CASSFPQGRGSGNTIYF - - 17 TRBJ1-3 TRBV7-9
TGTGCTAGCAGCACCTACAGGGGCCCGAATGAAAAACTGTTTTTT CASSTYRGPNEKLFF once TRBD1 15 TRBJ1-4 TRBV7-7
TGTGCCAGCAGCTGGGGGACTAGCGGGGGGTCCCCGCAGTATTTT CASSWGTSGGSPQYF - TRBD2 15 TRBJ2-3 TRBV6-5
TGTGCCAGTACCCAGGGGGGGGCAGGCTATGGCTACACCTTC CASTQGGAGYGYTF - TRBD1 14 TRBJ1-2 TRBV28
TGTGCCAGCAGTCATAACGGGGGGACGGGAGAGACCCAGTACTTC CASSHNGGTGETQYF - TRBD2 15 TRBJ2-5 TRBV6-5
TGTGCCAGCAGCGTAGGGGGACTAGCGGGGTACCAAGAGACCCAGTACTTC CASSVGGLAGYQETQYF - TRBD2 17 TRBJ2-5 TRBV9
TGTGCCAGCAGCTTTGGGGAGGACTTAAATGAAAAACTGTTTTTT CASSFGEDLNEKLFF - - 15 TRBJ1-4 TRBV7-8
TGTGCCAGCAGTTTCGGGGGGTCTAATGAAAAACTGTTTTTT CASSFGGSNEKLFF few - 14 TRBJ1-4 TRBV27
TGTGCCAGCGGTCGACAGGGATTTTATCAGCCCCAGCATTTT CASGRQGFYQPQHF medium-sized - 14 TRBJ1-5 TRBV21-1
TGCGCCAGCAGCCGCGCCAGGGAGGATGAAGCTTTCTTT CASSRAREDEAFF - - 13 TRBJ1-1 TRBV4-1
TGCGCCAGCAGCTTTTTGGGAACTGAAGCTTTCTTT CASSFLGTEAFF - - 12 TRBJ1-1 TRBV5-1
TGTGCCAGCAGCTTGGCTTCCGAGCCAGCTTTCTTT CASSLASEPAFF few - 12 TRBJ1-1 TRBV5-4
TGTGCCAGCAGCTTTCCCCAAACGACAGGGGAGACCTACGAGCAGTACTTC CASSFPQTTGETYEQYF - TRBD1 17 TRBJ2-7 TRBV7-9
TGTGCCAGCAGTTACGAAGGAGAGGGCAGGGGTGTAAGTTCACCCCTCCACTTT CASSYEGEGRGVSSPLHF - - 18 TRBJ1-6 TRBV6-2/TRBV6-3
TGTGCCAGCAGCAACGCAGGAGGTGGTAATTCACCCCTCCACTTT CASSNAGGGNSPLHF once - 15 TRBJ1-6 TRBV7-9
TGCGCCAGCTGTCGCCTCCGCGTTTGCTGCAGGGATGACTATGGCTACACCTTC CASCRLRVCCRDDYGYTF - - 18 TRBJ1-2 TRBV23-1
TGTGCCTGGAGTGTTCCGGGAGCCCTGAACTATGGCTACACCTTC CAWSVPGALNYGYTF - - 15 TRBJ1-2 TRBV30